These 29 T cell receptor beta chains came from one sample sequenced in a study of cytomegalovirus exposure and HLA in healthy donors. Amplification used 60 Vbeta primers and 13 Jbeta primers. Clones were sequenced by immunoSEQ multiplex PCR, and TCRdb holds only the in-frame ones, with some missing. The data hold fewer than 85,000 clones, with about 79% observed a single time. Sequenced material: PBMCs. All receptors come from a man aged 18 to 35 in good health and CMV-seropositive.

This clone was detected once. The V gene is TRBV28, the J gene TRBJ1-1, with D unclear. The CDR3 is 13 residues long. Between the trimmed V and J ends, which lost 3 bases and 4 bases, there was a span of 9 bases. Germline CDR1 MDHEN, CDR2 SYDVKM. The CDR3 is CASSLWAATEAFF. CDR3 DNA: TGTGCCAGCAGTTTGTGGGCAGCCACTGAAGCTTTCTTT.

The chain uses TRBV5-1 and TRBJ1-1, with D possibly being TRBD1 (5 bases). This CDR3 contains 14 residues. CDR1 is SGHRS, CDR2 YFSETQ, per germline. The V and J ends lost 0 bases and 1 base respectively, with 7 bases between them. The CDR3 here is CASSLVTENTEAFF. The CDR3 DNA reads TGCGCCAGCAGCTTGGTGACAGAGAACACTGAAGCTTTCTTT.

The J gene is TRBJ2-3, the V gene TRBV9, with 12 bases fitting TRBD2. This CDR3 spans 15 amino acids. Germline lookup yields CDR1 SGDLS and CDR2 YYNGEE. With 3 bases clipped from V and 5 bases from J, the junction kept 4 bases outside the gene matches. The CDR3 reads CASSALGLAGDTQYF. CDR3 nucleotide sequence: TGTGCCAGCAGCGCCTTGGGACTAGCGGGAGATACGCAGTATTTT.

The chain uses TRBV7-9 and TRBJ2-1, with 11 bases identical to TRBD2. CDR1 and CDR2 from the germline V gene are SEHNR and FQNEAQ (reference sequence). V shed 3 bases, J shed 9 bases, and the junction held 7 bases outside the gene matches. CDR3 length equals 15 residues. The CDR3 nucleotides read TGTGCCAGCAGCTTCGGACTAGCGGGTAAGGGTGAGCAGTTCTTC. As protein: CASSFGLAGKGEQFF. Supplemented by reference TRBV7-9 and TRBJ2-1, the full variable domain reads DTGVSQNPRHKITKRGQNVTFRCDPISEHNRLYWYRQTLGQGPEFLTYFQNEAQLEKSRLLSDRFSAERPKGSFSTLEIQRTEQGDSAMYLCASSFGLAGKGEQFFGPGTRLTVL.

This sequence joins TRBV6-5 and TRBJ1-1; D gene uncertain. From germline, CDR1 is MNHEY and CDR2 SVGAGI. Trimming took 7 bases from V and 3 from J, leaving 15 bases between them. This CDR3 has 14 amino acids. This CDR3 is CASNPSFADTEAFF. The CDR3, as DNA: TGTGCCAGCAACCCATCTTTCGCGGACACTGAAGCTTTCTTT.

The chain uses TRBV29-1 and TRBJ2-2, with a weak D call TRBD2 (6 bases). Trimming took 3 bases from V and 6 from J, leaving 14 bases between them. Germline V gene data show CDR1 as SQVTM and CDR2 as ANQGSEA. The CDR3 consists of 14 residues. For the CDR3, the DNA is TGCAGCGTTGAGATGGGGGGATGGTCCGGGGAGCTGTTTTTT. Translation: CSVEMGGWSGELFF.

The chain is built from TRBV28 and TRBJ1-5; perhaps TRBD1 as D (6 bases). V was trimmed by 6 bases and J by 4 bases, leaving 16 bases between them. CDR3 size: 15 residues. Germline V gives CDR1 MDHEN, CDR2 SYDVKM. This CDR3 is CASRPGTLLNQPQHF. The CDR3 bases are TGTGCCAGCAGACCAGGGACACTACTAAATCAGCCCCAGCATTTT.

The chain is built from TRBV7-6 and TRBJ1-5; 7 bases match TRBD1. V was clipped by 1 base and J by 7 bases; unmatched bases: 7. The CDR3 consists of 15 residues. CDR1 is SGHVS, CDR2 FNYEAQ, per germline. This CDR3 reads CASSLDGQVGQPQHF. The CDR3 DNA sequence: TGTGCCAGCAGCTTAGACGGACAGGTCGGACAGCCCCAGCATTTT.

This chain joins TRBV6-1 and TRBJ2-2, with D perhaps matching TRBD1 (6 bases). The CDR3 length is 15 residues. Germline assignment: CDR1 MNHNS and CDR2 SASEGT. With 7 bases removed from V and 3 bases from J, the gap between germline ends came to 15 bases. The CDR3 region is CASTREGHYTGELFF. The CDR3 DNA reads as TGTGCCAGCACCCGAGAGGGACATTACACCGGGGAGCTGTTTTTT.

J is TRBJ2-2 and V is TRBV28; 11 bases match TRBD1. CDR3 length: 16 amino acids. In germline, CDR1 is MDHEN, CDR2 SYDVKM. V lost 8 bases to trimming and J lost 3 bases; unmatched junction nucleotides: 8. The CDR3 DNA reads as TGTGCCAGCCTAGACCCGGGACAGGGGGACACCGGGGAGCTGTTTTTT. It encodes CASLDPGQGDTGELFF.

The chain couples TRBV6-5 to TRBJ1-1, with TRBD1 as a possible D gene (6 bases). The germline V gene has CDR1 MNHEY and CDR2 SVGAGI. This CDR3 contains 14 residues. The V end was cut by 1 base, the J end by 4 bases, with 10 bases between. The chain's CDR3 is CASSYFTGTTEAFF. The CDR3 region has the DNA TGTGCCAGCAGTTACTTCACAGGGACCACTGAAGCTTTCTTT.

The CDR3 is CASSQQRISSYEQYF. The CDR3, as DNA: TGTGCCAGCAGCCAACAGAGAATAAGCTCCTACGAGCAGTACTTC. V usage is TRBV7-9 and J usage is TRBJ2-7, with D uncertain. Germline values: CDR1 SEHNR, CDR2 FQNEAQ (reference sequence). The CDR3 length is 15 residues. Trimming removed 5 bases from V and 0 bases from J, with 14 bases in between.

The rearrangement links TRBV6-1 to TRBJ1-3; D gene uncertain. CDR3 size: 14 residues. Germline V gene lookup returns CDR1 MNHNS and CDR2 SASEGT. V dropped 7 bases and J dropped 8 bases, with 18 bases sitting between them. The CDR3 loop is CASNRAPVVDTIYF. The DNA of the CDR3 is TGTGCCAGCAATAGAGCACCGGTCGTGGACACCATATATTTT.

V gene TRBV19 combines with J gene TRBJ1-5, with 7 bases fitting TRBD1. The CDR3 has 14 residues. From germline, CDR1 is LNHDA and CDR2 SQIVND (reference sequence). The V segment lost 5 bases and the J segment 6 bases; nucleotides outside the gene matches: 7. CDR3 region: CASSLRQGGQPQHF. The CDR3 coding sequence is TGTGCCAGTAGTCTACGACAGGGAGGTCAGCCCCAGCATTTT.

This rearrangement joins TRBV6-5 to TRBJ2-3, with D maybe TRBD2 (5 bases). Germline lookup yields CDR1 MNHEY and CDR2 SVGAGI. V dropped 0 bases and J dropped 4 bases, with 11 bases sitting between them. The CDR3 runs to 15 residues. CDR3 nucleotides: TGTGCCAGCAGTTACTCCATCGGGGTATCAGATACGCAGTATTTT. Translation: CASSYSIGVSDTQYF.

This rearrangement joins TRBV4-2 to TRBJ2-1, with TRBD2 matching 9 bases. Germline-derived CDR1 and CDR2 are LGHNA and YNFKEQ. V lost 3 bases to trimming and J lost 10 bases; unmatched junction nucleotides: 7. This CDR3 has 14 residues. CDR3 nucleotide sequence: TGTGCCAGCAGCCATAGCGGGAGAATGTGGGAGCAGTTCTTC. Residues: CASSHSGRMWEQFF.

The chain combines TRBV5-1 with TRBJ2-1, with 8 bases aligning to TRBD2. The junction had 5 bases not matched to a gene; V was cut back by 0 bases and J by 9 bases. The CDR3 runs 14 residues. Germline CDR1 SGHRS, CDR2 YFSETQ. The DNA of the CDR3 is TGCGCCAGCAGCTTGGGAAGCGGGAGTACTGAGCAGTTCTTC. Translating it yields CASSLGSGSTEQFF.

This clone appeared a few times. The chain couples TRBV7-9 to TRBJ1-3; D is ambiguous. Germline V gene lookup returns CDR1 SEHNR and CDR2 FQNEAQ (reference sequence). The CDR3 is 15 amino acids. Deletions cut 4 bases from V and 0 bases from J, with 10 bases between. The CDR3 region has the DNA TGTGCCAGCAGCTACTTCATGAGCTCTGGAAACACCATATATTTT. The encoded protein is CASSYFMSSGNTIYF.

The chain recombines TRBV10-2 with TRBJ2-7; TRBD2 matches at 7 bases. With 6 bases clipped from V and 2 bases from J, the junction kept 7 bases outside the gene matches. Germline assignment: CDR1 WSHSY and CDR2 SAAADI. The length of the CDR3 is 14 residues. CDR3 bases: TGCGCCAGCAGAAACCGGGGGGACGCCTACGAGCAGTACTTC. As protein: CASRNRGDAYEQYF.

The V and J genes are TRBV29-1 and TRBJ2-3; 8 bases agree with TRBD2. From germline, CDR1 is SQVTM and CDR2 ANQGSEA. The CDR3 contains 13 residues. The CDR3, as DNA: TGCCTAGCGGGCAGGGACCCTGAAGATACGCAGTATTTT. Translation gives CLAGRDPEDTQYF.

The CDR3 nucleotides read TGCGCCAGCAGCGGGACAGGGGGTGACGAGCAGTACTTC. Translation gives CASSGTGGDEQYF. The rearrangement uses TRBV5-1 and TRBJ2-7; TRBD1 matches at 11 bases. With V trimmed by 4 bases and J by 5 bases, 2 bases remained unmatched. CDR3 length: 13 residues. CDR1 and CDR2 (germline): SGHRS, YFSETQ.

This chain joins TRBV30 and TRBJ2-1; a weak D match, TRBD2 (6 bases). This CDR3 region has 16 residues. Trimming took off 5 bases at V and 6 bases at J, with 23 bases between the two ends. Germline V gene sequence: CDR1 GTSNPN, CDR2 SVGIG (reference sequence). CDR3 protein: CAWDIPSTSTGNEQFF. CDR3 in DNA: TGTGCCTGGGATATCCCGTCGACTAGTACTGGCAATGAGCAGTTCTTC. The full variable domain, completed using reference TRBV30 and TRBJ2-1, is SQTIHQWPATLVQPVGSPLSLECTVEGTSNPNLYWYRQAAGRGLQLLFYSVGIGQISSEVPQNLSASRPQDRQFILSSKKLLLSDSGFYLCAWDIPSTSTGNEQFFGPGTRLTVL.

This clone was observed a handful of times. The chain carries TRBV28 and TRBJ2-1, with 11 bases lining up with TRBD2. This CDR3 has 15 residues. The V and J ends lost 8 bases and 8 bases, in that order; junction bases with no gene match: 11. The V gene's germline CDR1 is MDHEN and CDR2 SYDVKM. CDR3 in amino acids: CASPPLAGGSDEQFF. CDR3 DNA: TGTGCCAGCCCCCCGCTAGCGGGGGGTTCGGATGAGCAGTTCTTC.

The chain joins TRBV14 to TRBJ2-1; TRBD2 agrees at 8 bases. The CDR3 sequence is 15 residues long. Germline CDR1 is SGHDN and CDR2 is FVKESK. The junction had 9 bases not matched to a gene; V was cut back by 8 bases and J by 3 bases. The CDR3 protein is CASFPLREDYNEQFF. Written as DNA, the CDR3 is TGTGCCAGCTTCCCTTTGCGGGAGGACTACAATGAGCAGTTCTTC.

CDR3 loop: CATGQGRTDTQYF. The DNA of the CDR3 is TGTGCCACCGGACAGGGACGCACAGATACGCAGTATTTT. The genes are TRBV28 and TRBJ2-3, with 8 bases that match TRBD1. The V segment lost 10 bases and the J segment 1 base; nucleotides outside the gene matches: 4. This CDR3 is built from 13 residues. Germline V gene lookup returns CDR1 MDHEN and CDR2 SYDVKM. Filled out from reference TRBV28 and TRBJ2-3, the complete variable domain reads DVKVTQSSRYLVKRTGEKVFLECVQDMDHENMFWYRQDPGLGLRLIYFSYDVKMKEKGDIPEGYSVSREKKERFSLILESASTNQTSMYLCATGQGRTDTQYFGPGTRLTVL.

This sequence joins TRBV16 and TRBJ1-5, with D possibly being TRBD1 (5 bases). The germline CDR1 and CDR2 sequences are KGHSY and FQNENV. This CDR3 is built from 15 residues. V lost 4 bases and J lost 1, with 11 bases in between. DNA for the CDR3: TGTGCCAGCAGCCCGTGGACACCGAGCAATCAGCCCCAGCATTTT. This codes for CASSPWTPSNQPQHF.

This chain uses TRBV18 with TRBJ2-7, with 7 bases lining up with TRBD2. V shed 8 bases, J shed 1 base, and the junction held 8 bases outside the gene matches. Germline V gene sequence: CDR1 KGHSH, CDR2 LQKENI. This CDR3 contains 14 residues. In DNA form, the CDR3 reads TGTGCCAGCGCGTCTGGCGGGAGTTCCTACGAGCAGTACTTC. Translation: CASASGGSSYEQYF.

V is TRBV9 and J is TRBJ2-5; 7 positions match TRBD1. CDR1 is SGDLS, CDR2 YYNGEE, per germline. Unmatched junction bases numbered 4, after V lost 3 bases and J lost 2 bases. CDR3 length equals 14 residues. Written as DNA, the CDR3 is TGTGCCAGCAGCGGTCGGGACAGTCAAGAGACCCAGTACTTC. Protein sequence: CASSGRDSQETQYF.

The chain employs TRBV5-4 and TRBJ2-1, with 10 bases identical to TRBD2. Per germline, CDR1 SGHNT and CDR2 YYREEE (reference sequence). This CDR3 comprises 16 residues. V trimming: 7 bases; J trimming: 0 bases; junction bases outside the gene matches: 7. In DNA form, the CDR3 reads TGTGCCAGCCAAATAGCGGGAGGACGCTCCTACAATGAGCAGTTCTTC. Translated, it gives CASQIAGGRSYNEQFF.